The present TCR beta chain was sequenced within a study of cytomegalovirus exposure and HLA in healthy donors (TCRdb year 2017). Context from the whole study: In an earlier analysis of some 610 of the donors, 276 Gb of sequence data and roughly 100 million unique TCR beta sequences from about 190 million T cells were reported. An early release that covered 500 to 800 HLA-typed donors contained approximately 300 gigabases of sequencing data and 85 million to 100 million unique TCR sequences. The genetic ancestry cluster associated with self-reported Caucasian donors included about 84% of the 300 to 450 genotyped donors. The study aimed to test whether signatures of past pathogen exposure could be identified by cataloging public T cell receptors. Using immunosequencing, the study profiled T cell repertoires from around 670 subjects and related those repertoires to cytomegalovirus serostatus. In addition to the first cohort of 666 subjects, a separate validation cohort of 120 different subjects was used. To predict cytomegalovirus infection status, the study combined high-throughput TCR immunosequencing, statistical association of individual TCRs with disease status, and machine learning. A later analysis re-analyzed previously published TCR beta repertoires from 666 donors and added high-resolution HLA genotyping to study TCR occurrence patterns. Rather than using new phenotypic data, the later analysis identified candidate immune exposures from TCR beta sequences and from how often those sequences occurred across donors. To decide whether each TCR beta V gene segment behaved as functional or pseudogenic, an earlier analysis of some 600 of the donors relied on high-throughput TCR beta sequencing. Donor age, sex, ethnicity and CMV serostatus were compiled together with the repertoire data. Genome-wide SNP genotypes for about 55% of the 666 donors were used in a later genetic analysis, which treated that subset as a discovery cohort. All discovery cohort repertoires had been generated using a single sequencing platform. HLA typing included class I and class II loci at four-digit resolution. The number of typed donors differed by locus: 629-630 for A, B, C, DRB1 and DQB1; some 540 for DQA1; roughly 600 for DPA1; and about 450 for DPB1. A few DR-DQ haplotypes were treated as single units for association and clustering because of strong linkage in the cohort. Among around 400 genotyped donors of the cohort, an average of about 220,000 unique TCR beta nucleotide sequences was sequenced per donor, of which 15% to 20% were non-productive. General findings and caveats noted by the study authors: The only immune exposure information available for the cohort was CMV serostatus. A later genetic analysis associated a missense DCLRE1C variant with V-gene and J-gene trimming of TCR beta chains, and an independent cohort replicated the association. Compared with equally common non-associated chains, HLA-associated TCR beta chains in a later analysis were more clonally expanded and had lower generation probabilities. Compared with the approximately 710-donor mean, donors in an Asian-associated ancestry cluster had fewer N-insertions in productive TCRs, according to a later genetic analysis. Only TCR beta chains were sequenced in this cohort, and the absence of alpha or paired-chain data limited detectable features. Correlated functional status among segregating V segments might reflect linkage disequilibrium, but an unknown experimental factor could not be ruled out. The 87-base-pair reads could not distinguish some IMGT-functional V segments, including TRBV6-2 and TRBV6-3, so those segments were excluded. In vitro tests confirmed that three of the cytomegalovirus-associated TCR beta chains recognize cytomegalovirus antigens. Assigning TCR associations to individual alleles was difficult when HLA alleles, especially DR and DQ, strongly co-occurred. It was suggested by the authors that the approach could potentially be generalized to other disease states and immunological phenotypes. In a later analysis, most CMV-associated TCR beta chains were found to appear HLA-restricted, with HLA associations seemingly driven largely by CMV exposure. A further reported finding was that TCR beta sequences accurately predicted the HLA-A and HLA-B alleles for most subjects in the first cohort. Presence/absence analyses assumed roughly uniform sequencing depth across donors, an assumption that may not hold. In a later analysis, the rate of TCR association differed among HLA loci, with DRB1 alleles having the most associated TCRs and HLA-C alleles having the fewest. An earlier analysis of some 590 of the donors showed that most TCR beta V segments appeared in productive rearrangements either about 87% or about 30% of the time, which broadly matched IMGT annotations. Most TCR sequences were observed very rarely across donors, whereas some public TCRs were present in many individuals. According to a later analysis, parvovirus B19, influenza, CMV and Epstein-Barr virus appeared linked to several top co-occurrence clusters. Because counts were too low, roughly 18 rarely observed V segments, including chromosome 9 orphons, were left out of the earlier analysis of 500 to 650 of the donors. A total of 150 or so TCR beta chains were listed by the study as associated with cytomegalovirus. HLA typing was unavailable for some donors at each locus, so association tests used only the typed subset. At a false discovery rate of 0.05, a later analysis linked 15,000 to 20,000 TCR beta sequences to specific HLA alleles. The classifier was reported to diagnose cytomegalovirus status with high specificity and sensitivity in both the original cohort and the validation cohort. A cluster of highly shared sequence variants was judged likely to represent a technical artifact of the sequencing pipeline.

The library was made by the immunoSEQ multiplex PCR assay. For the multiplex PCR, a mixture combining 60 forward primers for TCR Vbeta segments and 13 reverse primers for TCR Jbeta segments was used. Amplification of the CDR3 region of rearranged TCR beta genes was performed with a multiplex PCR assay on genomic DNA. Amplified TCR beta libraries were sequenced as 87-base-pair reads on the Illumina HiSeq System. Under the source paper's analysis protocol: A later analysis counted about 82 million unique TCR beta chains across the 700 or so repertoires, and some 12 million of these chains were shared by at least two donors. Raw reads were error-corrected and collapsed into unique sequences with a nearest-neighbor algorithm that merged closely related sequences to remove PCR and sequencing errors. V, D and J gene segments were assigned by aligning CDR3 sequences to IMGT reference sequences. For a sequence to be retained, at least a six-nucleotide match to both a V gene segment and a J gene segment was required. Rearrangements were classified as productive when the CDR3 lacked stop codons and remained in frame with V and J, and all other rearrangements were classified as non-productive. Following IMGT convention, CDR3 was defined as the stretch from the second conserved V-encoded cysteine to the conserved J-encoded phenylalanine. The earlier analysis of about 610 of the donors excluded sequences that lacked an unambiguous match to a single V gene segment. An earlier analysis of about 590 of the donors classified V segments as functional when productive rearrangements were above 56.7% and as segregating when the standard deviation between donors was above 5%. A statistical classification framework was built to diagnose cytomegalovirus status from the catalog of TCR beta chain sequences. A later analysis assigned V and J genes by comparing TCR nucleotide sequences with IMGT/GENE-DB human TR gene sequences. In a later analysis, CDR3 sequences and most-parsimonious VDJ recombination scenarios were assigned using the TCRdist pipeline. A later analysis defined each TCR beta chain by its CDR3 amino acid sequence plus V-gene family, and excluded reads lacking a unique V-gene family. As a way to deal with suspected cross-contamination and a sequencing artifact, a later analysis dropped roughly 600 nucleotide sequences that were highly shared and had low generation probability. A later analysis calculated a clonal expansion index for each public chain from normalized within-repertoire ranks of inferred template counts. Generation probabilities in a later analysis came from a VDJ recombination model fitted to out-of-frame rearrangements, and those results were checked against IGoR. In a later analysis, TCR-TCR, TCR-HLA and TCR-CMV co-occurrence was scored with hypergeometric tests, and a repertoire-size bias correction was applied to TCR pairs. A later analysis estimated false discovery rates by permuting HLA or CMV assignments 20 times. In a later analysis, co-occurring TCRs were grouped with DBSCAN, and TCRdist sequence similarity was added when clustering was performed within HLA-allele-positive subsets. For co-occurrence clustering, repertoires with fewer than 30,000 or more than 120,000 public chains were excluded, along with four to six repertoires with anomalous nucleotide sharing. What TCRdb holds here is the immuneACCESS table cut down to in-frame rearrangements. Part of the clones is not present; checked against another copy, under half of the missing clones reflect an unresolved V gene, and the others are unexplained. That table gives V, J and clone size, and the DNA gave D and trimming. Present in this sample are under 150,000 clones, 70% to 80% of which were seen just once. The ten largest account for roughly 1.6% of the sample.

In regard to this clone: It lacks a known antigen. Qualities for individual bases were not recorded, and no much larger clone is one base off.

The cohort was made up of 650 to 700 healthy bone marrow donors. All cohort members were sampled while nominally healthy, although unrecorded immune exposures were likely present. The donor tested CMV seronegative, placing the donor among the 352 seronegative members of the cohort. A peripheral blood sample was collected from each donor, and TCR beta sequencing was performed on peripheral blood mononuclear cells. Genomic DNA extraction from the blood cell samples was performed with the Qiagen DNeasy Blood Extraction Kit. The CDR3 runs 16 residues from the cysteine to the phenylalanine. The sequence is cut down to CDR3 DNA, 48 bases in frame from base 1. V lost 4 bases and J lost 2 bases, and the count of bases not matched to a germline gene is 11. Looking up the germline V gene yields CDR1 SGHRS and CDR2 YFSETQ.

The clonotype was recovered from a woman aged 18-30 years in good health and CMV-seronegative. The source material was PBMCs. The chain links TRBV5-1 with TRBJ1-1; 7 bases in between match TRBD1. The CDR3 here reads CASSRGRDRLNTEAFF. The bases are TGCGCCAGCAGCCGGGGACGGGACAGACTTAACACTGAAGCTTTCTTT.